This TCR beta chain appears in the sequencing data of a study of control samples from healthy donors and cancer patients. TCRdb's copy holds only in-frame clones and misses some; the assay was immunoSEQ multiplex PCR. The sample lists 150,000 to 200,000 clones, 90% seen once, with more than 1.3% in the top ten. V dropped 8 bases and J dropped 4 bases, with 9 bases sitting between them. Germline CDR1 is MDHEN and CDR2 is SYDVKM. The CDR3 has 12 residues. Specimen: blood. The genes are TRBV28 and TRBJ1-5; unclear D gene. The receptor was isolated from a woman aged 50 to 65 in good health. The CDR3 DNA sequence: TGTGCCAGCGGTGTATCGAATCAGCCCCAGCATTTT. This encodes CASGVSNQPQHF.